This T cell receptor (beta chain) derives from a study of cytomegalovirus exposure and HLA in healthy donors. Regarding the study as a whole: Altogether, about 160 TCR beta chains were recorded as cytomegalovirus-associated. Most observed TCR sequences were rare, whereas some public TCRs were detected in many donors. Both high specificity and high sensitivity reportedly marked the classifier's diagnosis of cytomegalovirus status.

This clone was detected only a few times. The antigen is not known. Primers included in the PCR were 60 Vbeta and 13 Jbeta primers. Method: immunoSEQ multiplex PCR; TCRdb's copy keeps in-frame clones and lacks some. The repertoire holds 100,000 to 120,000 clones, around 82% seen once, with about 5% in the top ten. This CDR3 comprises 15 residues. Germline CDR1 and CDR2: SGHTA and FQGNSA. Trimming removed 1 base at V and 8 bases at J, with 15 bases between. Sequenced sample: PBMCs. The receptor was derived from a woman aged 25 to 45 in good health and CMV-seropositive. This sequence joins TRBV7-2 and TRBJ2-1; D unresolved. CDR3 sequence (DNA): TGTGCCAGCAGCTTAGGAGGTCTAGTTGGCGATGAGCAGTTCTTC. Translation: CASSLGGLVGDEQFF.